The clone carrying this TCR beta chain was seen a single time. The antigen remains undetermined. Libraries of TCR beta came from quantitative 5'-RACE with molecular barcodes. TCRdb called the 5' RACE reads again in MiXCR, with one record for every CDR3 protein. The sample yields over 700,000 distinct CDR3 sequences, roughly 19% seen once. The sample belongs to a study of CD8 T cells in ankylosing spondylitis. The study, taken as a whole, reports: Prior literature has documented some motif variants in synovial fluid and blood from reactive arthritis. Ankylosing spondylitis blood appeared to be characterized by a TCR beta motif of about 8 highly homologous variants. Significant enrichment of disease-linked clones was reported in matched ankylosing spondylitis synovial fluid. Relatively rare in peripheral blood, disease-linked clones were also CD8+.

Germline V gives CDR1 MDHEN, CDR2 SYDVKM. The V and J ends lost 3 bases and 8 bases, in that order; junction bases with no gene match: 9. CDR3 size: 16 residues. The V call is TRBV28, the J call TRBJ2-1; TRBD2 agrees at 11 bases. This receptor was identified in a male donor with ankylosing spondylitis. Sequenced material: blood, either unsorted or a sorted T cell fraction (not recorded which). The CDR3 nucleotides read TGTGCCAGCAGTTTCGGACTAGCGGGTAATAAGGATGAGCAGTTCTTC. The encoded protein is CASSFGLAGNKDEQFF.